The present TCR beta chain was sequenced within a study of glioma-infiltrating T cells. Trimming pared 5 bases from V and 0 bases from J, leaving 20 bases between. Germline CDR1 and CDR2: DFQATT and SNEGSKA (reference sequence). The CDR3 sequence is 17 residues long. This clonotype was detected many times. Using RNA template, CDR3s of TCR alpha and beta were amplified with iRepertoire arm-PCR. TCRdb called the multiplex PCR reads again in MiXCR, with one record for every CDR3 protein. The repertoire holds 90,000 to 110,000 distinct CDR3 sequences, with around 25% as singletons. The clonotype originates from a human donor with low-grade glioma or glioblastoma, undergoing nonglioma brain surgery, or in good health (not recorded which). This chain uses TRBV20-1 with TRBJ1-5; no reliable D call. Input material: glioma tissue, nonneoplastic brain tissue, or PBMCs (not recorded which). CDR3 in amino acids: CSAFRLGWDDSNQPQHF. The CDR3 DNA reads TGCAGTGCTTTCCGCTTGGGGTGGGATGATAGCAATCAGCCCCAGCATTTT.